The next 13 T cell receptor beta chains were all read from a single sample in a study of siplizumab effects on memory and regulatory T cells. Here immunoSEQ multiplex PCR was the method, and the copy in TCRdb shows in-frame clones only, minus some. This table holds about 56,000 clones, just over 95% found once. The material sequenced was naive CD8+ T cells sorted from blood. The receptors stem from a human donor in good health.

A single count supports this clone. This chain uses TRBV19 with TRBJ2-2; 9 positions agree with TRBD2. Trimming took 0 bases from V and 7 from J; bases not matched to a gene: 9. The CDR3 covers 17 residues. The germline V gene encodes CDR1 LNHDA and CDR2 SQIVND (reference sequence). DNA for the CDR3: TGTGCCAGTAGTATAGAGGGCGGGAGGGCCCTCGTCGGGGAGCTGTTTTTT. As protein: CASSIEGGRALVGELFF.

J is TRBJ2-1 and V is TRBV29-1, with a tentative D call TRBD2 (5 bases). Trimming left V 3 bases short and J 5 bases short, with 14 bases between. This CDR3 region has 14 residues. The germline V gene encodes CDR1 SQVTM and CDR2 ANQGSEA. CDR3 sequence: CSVDEGEGDNEQFF. In DNA form, the CDR3 reads TGCAGCGTTGATGAGGGAGAAGGAGACAATGAGCAGTTCTTC.

V gene TRBV27 combines with J gene TRBJ2-7; the match to TRBD2 covers 10 bases. The CDR3 has 15 amino acids. Germline trimming cut 5 bases from V and 4 bases from J; bases unmatched to any gene: 8. Germline CDR1 is MNHEY and CDR2 is SMNVEV (reference sequence). CDR3 coding DNA: TGTGCCAGCAGTCTTGGACTAGCGGATGATTACGAGCAGTACTTC. Translation gives CASSLGLADDYEQYF.

The chain combines TRBV30 with TRBJ2-7; no clear D. The length of the CDR3 is 14 residues. Germline-derived CDR1 and CDR2 are GTSNPN and SVGIG (reference sequence). Trimming took 2 bases from V and 2 from J, leaving 13 bases between them. The CDR3 reads CAWSTPGLTYEQYF. The CDR3 coding sequence is TGTGCCTGGAGTACGCCGGGCCTCACCTACGAGCAGTACTTC.

V is TRBV9 and J is TRBJ2-7; 10 bases match TRBD1. Germline V gene sequence: CDR1 SGDLS, CDR2 YYNGEE. V shed 3 bases and J 3 bases; nucleotides not matched to a gene: 3. The CDR3 consists of 14 residues. The chain's CDR3 is CASSADRGNYEQYF. The CDR3 DNA sequence: TGTGCCAGCAGCGCGGACAGGGGGAACTACGAGCAGTACTTC.

The chain has TRBV28 and TRBJ2-7, with 13 bases aligning to TRBD2. Germline V gives CDR1 MDHEN, CDR2 SYDVKM. This CDR3 has 17 amino acids. J was trimmed by 2 bases and V by 3 bases; bases with no gene match: 7. CDR3: CASSFSLGTSGAYEQYF. The CDR3 DNA reads TGTGCCAGCAGTTTTTCCCTAGGGACTAGCGGGGCCTACGAGCAGTACTTC.

The chain recombines TRBV7-8 with TRBJ1-3; D perhaps matches TRBD1 (6 bases). Trimming stripped 5 bases from V and 4 bases from J, with 15 bases between. Germline CDR1 and CDR2: SGHVS and FQNEAQ. CDR3 length: 15 amino acids. The CDR3 DNA follows: TGTGCCAGCAGCCGGGGGCGGGGATCCGGAAACACCATATATTTT. Translated, it gives CASSRGRGSGNTIYF.

The chain recombines TRBV19 with TRBJ1-5; D possibly corresponds to TRBD1 (6 bases). Trimming left V 3 bases short and J 5 bases short, with 17 bases between. Germline V lookup: CDR1 LNHDA, CDR2 SQIVND (reference sequence). This CDR3 comprises 16 residues. The CDR3 region is CASSIRDTLTDQPQHF. Written as DNA, the CDR3 is TGTGCCAGTAGTATTCGGGACACCTTGACCGATCAGCCCCAGCATTTT. Based on the CDR3 plus reference TRBV19 and TRBJ1-5, the full variable domain is DGGITQSPKYLFRKEGQNVTLSCEQNLNHDAMYWYRQDPGQGLRLIYYSQIVNDFQKGDIAEGYSVSREKKESFPLTVTSAQKNPTAFYLCASSIRDTLTDQPQHFGDGTRLSIL.

The chain has TRBV10-2 and TRBJ2-1; 12 positions agree with TRBD1. V shed 6 bases and J 1 base; nucleotides not matched to a gene: 4. The CDR3 spans 16 residues. Germline V gives CDR1 WSHSY, CDR2 SAAADI. In DNA form, the CDR3 reads TGCGCCAGCAGCGAGGGACAGGGGGCTTCCTACAATGAGCAGTTCTTC. Translated: CASSEGQGASYNEQFF.

The rearrangement joins TRBV6-5 to TRBJ1-2, with TRBD1 as a possible D gene (6 bases). V was clipped by 4 bases and J by 5 bases, with 11 bases between them. Germline CDR1 is MNHEY and CDR2 is SVGAGI. The CDR3 spans 13 residues. In DNA form, the CDR3 reads TGTGCCAGCAGTTGGGACACCTCTTATGGCTACACCTTC. Amino acids: CASSWDTSYGYTF.

For this clone: Other DNA sequences in the sample encode the same CDR3. The rearrangement links TRBV27 to TRBJ1-5; D remains ambiguous. Germline lookup yields CDR1 MNHEY and CDR2 SMNVEV (reference sequence). The CDR3 loop spans 13 amino acids. Trimming took 2 bases from V and 1 from J, leaving 3 bases between them. The CDR3 reads CASSLGSNQPQHF. The DNA of the CDR3 is TGTGCCAGCAGTTTAGGGAGCAATCAGCCCCAGCATTTT.

The chain employs TRBV6-1 and TRBJ2-1; 9 bases map to TRBD2. V lost 1 base, J lost 8 bases, and 9 bases stayed unmatched. CDR3 size: 16 residues. The germline V gene encodes CDR1 MNHNS and CDR2 SASEGT. CDR3 DNA: TGTGCCAGCAGTGAAGATCTGCGGGAGGGCCCTCATGAGCAGTTCTTC. Its translation: CASSEDLREGPHEQFF.

The chain combines TRBV6-5 with TRBJ2-1; TRBD2 matches 7 bases. With V trimmed by 7 bases and J by 4 bases, 10 bases remained unmatched. CDR3 size: 15 residues. CDR1 and CDR2 (germline): MNHEY, SVGAGI. CDR3 bases: TGTGCCAGCAACGCGGAGGCTAGCGGTTACAATGAGCAGTTCTTC. Its translation: CASNAEASGYNEQFF.